The T cell receptor beta chain described here comes from a study of OX40 agonist ivuxolimab in advanced cancers. V lost 4 bases and J 6 bases, leaving 16 bases between the germline ends. From germline, CDR1 is SGHTA and CDR2 FQGNSA. The CDR3 runs 15 residues. Regarding this clone: The antigen is not known.

Study-wide results and caveats: Doses of 0.1 to 3.0 mg/kg were accompanied by clonal expansion of CD4+ and CD8+ blood T cells by week 6.

Assay used: immunoSEQ multiplex PCR; TCRdb lists only in-frame clones, some missing. The sample contains about 150,000 clones, around 94% of which appear only once. The genes are TRBV7-2 and TRBJ2-1; no firm D call. This receptor was taken from an adult with an advanced solid tumor such as melanoma, head and neck, liver or kidney cancer. Source: CD4+ or CD8+ T cells sorted from blood, taken in a trial of the OX40 agonist ivuxolimab. This CDR3 is CASSSLNLPSNEQFF. In DNA form, the CDR3 reads TGTGCCAGCAGCTCCTTAAATCTCCCTTCCAATGAGCAGTTCTTC.